A selection of T cell receptor beta chains follows, all from one sample in a study of post-analysis software for immune sequencing data. TCRdb reanalysed the PCR reads using MiXCR and keeps one entry per CDR3 protein. The repertoire holds around 200,000 distinct CDR3 sequences, 29% seen once, with about 3.4% in the top ten. Sequencing input: blood. The receptors originated from a girl aged 2-17 years with multiple sclerosis. The conserved cysteine and the conserved F or W are not part of the CDR3 here. A D gene is named only where the DNA matches it firmly.

CDR3aa: SVEGPGVGAKNIQY
v_gene: TRBV29-1
d_gene: .

CDR3aa: ASSLDGTGGSYGYT
v_gene: TRBV7-2
d_gene: TRBD1

CDR3aa: ASSLPLSQGLSPNEQF
v_gene: TRBV5-1
d_gene: .

CDR3aa: ATTHRDWYGYT
v_gene: TRBV15
d_gene: .

CDR3aa: ASSTPGQGPYT
v_gene: TRBV19
d_gene: TRBD1

CDR3aa: SAGGEASGSPYNEQF
v_gene: TRBV20-1
d_gene: TRBD2

CDR3aa: ASSFGGGGSPGELF
v_gene: TRBV5-1
d_gene: .

CDR3aa: ASSRGGGRSEEQY
v_gene: TRBV13
d_gene: .

CDR3aa: ASSSRTGGYEQY
v_gene: TRBV12-3/TRBV12-4
d_gene: .

CDR3aa: PKSQTKGRMRCNEQF
v_gene: TRBV5-1
d_gene: .

CDR3aa: ASSTPTGSNIQY
v_gene: TRBV27
d_gene: TRBD1

CDR3aa: ATSREFAGGTEAF
v_gene: TRBV15
d_gene: .

CDR3aa: ASSLLAGGPNERF
v_gene: TRBV5-1
d_gene: TRBD2

CDR3aa: SARAPGLPGFHNEQF
v_gene: TRBV20-1
d_gene: .

CDR3aa: ASSLSSGSVETQY
v_gene: TRBV12-3/TRBV12-4
d_gene: TRBD2

CDR3aa: ASRYTGTRNEQF
v_gene: TRBV12-3/TRBV12-4
d_gene: .

CDR3aa: ASTLAQGIEAF
v_gene: TRBV7-9
d_gene: .

CDR3aa: ASSLSSGGAF
v_gene: TRBV7-2
d_gene: .

CDR3aa: ASSWQNSYEQY
v_gene: TRBV6-2/TRBV6-3
d_gene: .

CDR3aa: ATSDPRGHTGELF
v_gene: TRBV24-1
d_gene: .

CDR3aa: ASSLELYNNSPPH
v_gene: TRBV11-2
d_gene: .

CDR3aa: ASRPSAGYEQY
v_gene: TRBV5-1
d_gene: .

CDR3aa: ASNPTGQDYEQY
v_gene: TRBV5-1
d_gene: TRBD1

CDR3aa: SARPGQGAKGATNEKLF
v_gene: TRBV20-1
d_gene: TRBD1

CDR3aa: ASSQLDSPWAEAF
v_gene: TRBV3-1
d_gene: .

CDR3aa: ASSFSDGQYNEQF
v_gene: TRBV5-1
d_gene: .

CDR3aa: AWEHGTGEGYT
v_gene: TRBV30
d_gene: TRBD1

CDR3aa: SARESAGTHNEQF
v_gene: TRBV20-1
d_gene: .

CDR3aa: SARDRGQGAQEQY
v_gene: TRBV20-1
d_gene: TRBD1

CDR3aa: ASSPGASGYNEQF
v_gene: TRBV11-2
d_gene: TRBD2

CDR3aa: SVLTGGSFHEQY
v_gene: TRBV29-1
d_gene: TRBD1

CDR3aa: SVTFGGYT
v_gene: TRBV29-1
d_gene: .

CDR3aa: ASSFLNKALGELF
v_gene: TRBV7-2
d_gene: .

CDR3aa: ASSLGQRSGGSPLH
v_gene: TRBV7-2
d_gene: TRBD1

CDR3aa: SATEDRGLTDTQY
v_gene: TRBV20-1
d_gene: TRBD1

CDR3aa: ASSTDSSYEQY
v_gene: TRBV6-6
d_gene: .

CDR3aa: ASSPPRGPKNEQF
v_gene: TRBV18
d_gene: .

CDR3aa: ASSLEGFGYGYT
v_gene: TRBV5-1
d_gene: .

CDR3aa: ASSQGRDTEAF
v_gene: TRBV18
d_gene: .

CDR3aa: ASSPVAPRPGQGAGEQF
v_gene: TRBV5-4
d_gene: TRBD1

CDR3aa: ASSPDGDFMNTEAF
v_gene: TRBV5-1
d_gene: .

CDR3aa: ASSRATGTGRFEAKNIQY
v_gene: TRBV25-1
d_gene: TRBD1

CDR3aa: ASSPRGGASYNEQF
v_gene: TRBV18
d_gene: .

CDR3aa: ASSFGGETQY
v_gene: TRBV28
d_gene: .

CDR3aa: SASIPAPNQPQH
v_gene: TRBV20-1
d_gene: .

CDR3aa: TSSSAPPSGSFQETQY
v_gene: TRBV7-9
d_gene: TRBD2

CDR3aa: ATSLAGGVETQY
v_gene: TRBV15
d_gene: TRBD2

CDR3aa: ASSDRVGGSTYNEQY
v_gene: TRBV6-1
d_gene: TRBD2

CDR3aa: ASSQEGIRGRVLHNEQF
v_gene: TRBV4-1
d_gene: .

CDR3aa: ACRDRGDEKLF
v_gene: TRBV30
d_gene: TRBD1

CDR3aa: ASSPPAGVEQY
v_gene: TRBV18
d_gene: .

CDR3aa: SARTTEAF
v_gene: TRBV29-1
d_gene: .

CDR3aa: ASSFRDDAAF
v_gene: TRBV7-9
d_gene: .

CDR3aa: ASSEALSEQY
v_gene: TRBV2
d_gene: .